Below, 25 T cell receptor beta chains from the same sample are listed, as sequenced in a study of immune evolution from preneoplasia to lung adenocarcinoma. Data came from immunoSEQ multiplex PCR; TCRdb stores just in-frame clones and leaves some out. The data contain around 4,100 clones, about 86% of them seen just once; the ten biggest clones take up 3.2%. The specimen was FFPE minimally invasive lung adenocarcinoma tissue. The receptors come from a person aged 65 to 79 with lung adenocarcinoma.

V usage is TRBV7-6 and J usage is TRBJ2-2; D gene uncertain. The CDR3 covers 14 residues. The germline gives CDR1 SGHVS, CDR2 FNYEAQ. Between the trimmed V and J ends, which lost 3 bases and 2 bases, there was a span of 7 bases. Here the CDR3 DNA reads TGTGCCAGCAGCTTGGGCAGAAACACCGGGGAGCTGTTTTTT. Translated: CASSLGRNTGELFF.

V is TRBV6-5 and J is TRBJ2-4; D is possibly TRBD1 (6 bases). Per the germline V gene, CDR1 is MNHEY and CDR2 is SVGAGI. The CDR3 has 14 residues. Trimming took off 6 bases at V and 6 bases at J, with 15 bases between the two ends. CDR3 bases: TGTGCCAGCAGGGGGACCACAGGGAGAAACATTCAGTACTTC. Translating it yields CASRGTTGRNIQYF.

The V gene is TRBV7-2, the J gene TRBJ2-1; D gene ambiguous. Trimming pared 5 bases from V and 9 bases from J, leaving 17 bases between. CDR1 is SGHTA, CDR2 FQGNSA, per germline. This CDR3 has 14 residues. The CDR3 region is CASSLGPSRLEQFF. Written as DNA, the CDR3 is TGTGCCAGCAGCCTAGGACCCTCCAGACTTGAGCAGTTCTTC. The full variable domain, its missing parts supplied by reference TRBV7-2 and TRBJ2-1, is GAGVSQSPSNKVTEKGKDVELRCDPISGHTALYWYRQSLGQGLEFLIYFQGNSAPDKSGLPSDRFSAERTGGSVSTLTIQRTQQEDSAVYLCASSLGPSRLEQFFGPGTRLTVL.

CDR3 sequence: CASSYKGTGNTEAFF. DNA of the CDR3: TGTGCCAGCAGTTACAAGGGGACGGGGAACACTGAAGCTTTCTTT. The chain combines TRBV6-6 with TRBJ1-1, with D perhaps matching TRBD1 (5 bases). The V gene's germline CDR1 is MNHNY and CDR2 SVGAGI (reference sequence). The length of the CDR3 is 15 residues. Trimming shortened V by 2 bases and J by 1 base, and 11 bases separated the two germline ends.

This chain connects TRBV19 to TRBJ1-6; D unresolved. The CDR3 contains 18 residues. CDR1 and CDR2 from the germline V gene are LNHDA and SQIVND (reference sequence). Deletions cut 3 bases from V and 0 bases from J, with 15 bases between. The CDR3 coding sequence is TGTGCCAGTAGTATCTTGCAGGCCCAGAGCTCCTATAATTCACCCCTCCACTTT. It codes for CASSILQAQSSYNSPLHF.

The chain carries TRBV9 and TRBJ2-2; D is perhaps TRBD1 or TRBD2 (5 bases each). CDR1 SGDLS and CDR2 YYNGEE come from the germline V gene. V was cut by 1 base and J by 7 bases, with 14 bases left in between. This CDR3 contains 15 residues. CDR3: CASSVRGSEVGELFF. CDR3 coding DNA: TGTGCCAGCAGCGTACGGGGCTCAGAGGTCGGGGAGCTGTTTTTT.

As DNA, the CDR3 is TGTGCCAGCAGTGATCTATATCCGGGACAGTCTGGCTACACCTTC. Translated, it gives CASSDLYPGQSGYTF. V gene TRBV25-1 combines with J gene TRBJ1-2; 7 nucleotides match TRBD1. V shed 3 bases, J shed 7 bases, and the junction held 11 bases outside the gene matches. Germline CDR1 and CDR2: MGHDK and SYGVNS. The CDR3 is 15 residues long.

The chain carries TRBV28 and TRBJ2-7; 7 nucleotides line up with TRBD2. This CDR3 region has 15 residues. CDR1 and CDR2 (germline): MDHEN, SYDVKM. Trimming cost V 6 bases and J 2 bases; bases outside gene matches: 10. The CDR3 loop is CASSTGGRQAYEQYF. The DNA of the CDR3 is TGTGCCAGCAGCACAGGCGGGAGACAAGCCTACGAGCAGTACTTC.

Only one count was recorded for this clone. The chain carries TRBV6-5 and TRBJ2-2, with D perhaps TRBD2 (5 bases). This CDR3 region has 15 residues. The V gene lost 6 bases and the J gene lost 8 bases, with 19 bases spanning the gap. Per germline, CDR1 MNHEY and CDR2 SVGAGI. CDR3 DNA sequence: TGTGCCAGCAGCCCCGGAGTAGGAGGAGCGGGGGAGCTGTTTTTT. This sequence encodes CASSPGVGGAGELFF.

The chain uses TRBV7-9 and TRBJ2-7; TRBD1 agrees at 10 bases. The ends lost 5 bases at V and 0 bases at J; junction bases unmatched: 10. This CDR3 has 17 amino acids. Germline V CDR1 and CDR2: SEHNR, FQNEAQ (reference sequence). CDR3 nucleotide sequence: TGTGCCAGCAGCACTGGGACAGGGGTTGGCTTCTCCTACGAGCAGTACTTC. This translates into CASSTGTGVGFSYEQYF.

The V gene is TRBV6-5, the J gene TRBJ2-5; no definite D call. There are 16 residues in the CDR3. V was clipped by 0 bases and J by 4 bases, with 15 bases between them. In germline, CDR1 is MNHEY, CDR2 SVGAGI. CDR3: CASSYSRVAARETQYF. The CDR3 DNA follows: TGTGCCAGCAGTTACTCGAGAGTCGCGGCCAGAGAGACCCAGTACTTC.

V gene TRBV30 combines with J gene TRBJ1-5; TRBD1 is a possible D gene (5 bases). V lost 4 bases and J 0 bases, leaving 10 bases between the germline ends. Germline assignment: CDR1 GTSNPN and CDR2 SVGIG (reference sequence). The CDR3 length is 14 residues. The CDR3 coding sequence is TGTGCCTGGAATAGGGGTGGTAGCAATCAGCCCCAGCATTTT. This codes for CAWNRGGSNQPQHF.

This clone came up once. In DNA form, the CDR3 reads TGCGCCAGCAGCTCAATAGCGGGAGGGCCGGGCTCCTACAATGAGCAGTTCTTC. Translating it yields CASSSIAGGPGSYNEQFF. J is TRBJ2-1 and V is TRBV5-1, with TRBD2 matching 11 bases. V gave up 3 bases and J gave up 0 bases; unmatched junction bases: 8. This CDR3 has 18 residues. Germline V CDR1 and CDR2: SGHRS, YFSETQ. Full variable domain (rest looked up from reference TRBV5-1 and TRBJ2-1): KAGVTQTPRYLIKTRGQQVTLSCSPISGHRSVSWYQQTPGQGLQFLFEYFSETQRNKGNFPGRFSGRQFSNSRSEMNVSTLELGDSALYLCASSSIAGGPGSYNEQFFGPGTRLTVL.

The V call is TRBV6-5, the J call TRBJ1-4; D possibly corresponds to TRBD1 (6 bases). V was clipped by 1 base and J by 3 bases, with 9 bases between them. This CDR3 has 15 residues. Germline CDR1 and CDR2: MNHEY and SVGAGI. The CDR3 is CASSYFTGPNEKLFF. Written as DNA, the CDR3 is TGTGCCAGCAGTTACTTCACAGGGCCTAATGAAAAACTGTTTTTT.

This chain connects TRBV2 to TRBJ2-1; D is ambiguous. Germline V lookup: CDR1 SNHLY, CDR2 FYNNEI. Trimming stripped 3 bases from V and 7 bases from J, with 10 bases between. The CDR3 has 13 residues. In DNA form, the CDR3 reads TGTGCCAGCAGTGACCCTCCGAGTAATGAGCAGTTCTTC. As protein: CASSDPPSNEQFF.

V usage is TRBV5-4 and J usage is TRBJ1-1; TRBD1 aligns across 8 bases. Looked up from germline, CDR1 is SGHNT and CDR2 is YYREEE (reference sequence). The ends lost 2 bases at V and 5 bases at J; junction bases unmatched: 8. The CDR3 consists of 15 residues. The CDR3 loop is CASSFRQGRGTEAFF. The CDR3 DNA reads TGTGCCAGCAGCTTCAGACAGGGGAGGGGTACTGAAGCTTTCTTT.

The chain uses TRBV7-9 and TRBJ2-2; the D gene could be TRBD1 or TRBD2 (5 bases each). This CDR3 is built from 15 residues. The V end was cut by 1 base, the J end by 4 bases, with 10 bases between. Germline V gene lookup returns CDR1 SEHNR and CDR2 FQNEAQ (reference sequence). The chain's CDR3 is CASSLGGTGTGELFF. CDR3 nucleotides: TGTGCCAGCAGCTTAGGTGGGACCGGCACCGGGGAGCTGTTTTTT. Complete variable domain (other parts from reference TRBV7-9 and TRBJ2-2): DTGVSQNPRHKITKRGQNVTFRCDPISEHNRLYWYRQTLGQGPEFLTYFQNEAQLEKSRLLSDRFSAERPKGSFSTLEIQRTEQGDSAMYLCASSLGGTGTGELFFGEGSRLTVL.

This chain joins TRBV5-1 and TRBJ2-1; perhaps TRBD2 as D (5 bases). The V end was cut by 0 bases, the J end by 8 bases, with 9 bases between. Germline V gene sequence: CDR1 SGHRS, CDR2 YFSETQ. The CDR3 has 13 residues. CDR3 sequence: CASSLDGRDEQFF. The CDR3 bases are TGCGCCAGCAGCTTGGACGGGCGGGATGAGCAGTTCTTC.

This rearrangement joins TRBV2 to TRBJ2-1, with 8 bases identical to TRBD2. The CDR3 contains 15 residues. V shed 6 bases and J 0 bases; nucleotides not matched to a gene: 4. Germline V CDR1 and CDR2: SNHLY, FYNNEI. CDR3 coding DNA: TGTGCCAGCAGCGCCGGGACTAGCTCCTACAATGAGCAGTTCTTC. Translating it yields CASSAGTSSYNEQFF.

The gene calls are TRBV25-1 and TRBJ1-6; 7 bases align to TRBD1. Per the germline V gene, CDR1 is MGHDK and CDR2 is SYGVNS. CDR3 length equals 15 residues. The CDR3 sequence is CGGSTGTGVNSPLHF. CDR3 in DNA: TGTGGCGGATCGACGGGAACAGGGGTGAATTCACCCCTCCACTTT.

This chain connects TRBV13 to TRBJ2-7; 10 nucleotides align to TRBD1. This CDR3 has 14 amino acids. Germline loops: CDR1 PRHDT, CDR2 FYEKMQ (reference sequence). Unmatched junction bases numbered 3, after V lost 5 bases and J lost 2 bases. CDR3 nucleotides: TGTGCCAGCAGCCCGGGGACAGGGGCCTACGAGCAGTACTTC. It specifies CASSPGTGAYEQYF.

The V gene is TRBV6-1, the J gene TRBJ2-6, with D uncertain. Per the germline V gene, CDR1 is MNHNS and CDR2 is SASEGT. V dropped 2 bases and J dropped 4 bases, with 12 bases sitting between them. The CDR3 loop spans 16 amino acids. The CDR3 DNA is TGTGCCAGCAGTGAACAGGCCTGGGCCGGGGCCAACGTCCTGACTTTC. Protein product: CASSEQAWAGANVLTF.

The chain uses TRBV19 and TRBJ1-1; possible D gene TRBD1, 5 bases. V was shortened by 11 bases and J by 4 bases, with 11 bases between the two germline ends. In germline, CDR1 is LNHDA, CDR2 SQIVND (reference sequence). This CDR3 region has 11 residues. The CDR3 DNA is TGTGCCGCCCGGGGGGGCACTGAAGCTTTCTTT. Translating it yields CAARGGTEAFF.

V gene TRBV10-3 combines with J gene TRBJ2-1; TRBD1 aligns across 11 bases. The CDR3 is made up of 16 amino acids. Trimming took 0 bases from V and 6 from J; bases not matched to a gene: 4. The germline gives CDR1 ENHRY, CDR2 SYGVKD. For the CDR3, the DNA is TGTGCCATCAGTGAGTCAGAGGGGACAGGGGGCAATGAGCAGTTCTTC. It is translated as CAISESEGTGGNEQFF.

This chain joins TRBV28 and TRBJ1-5; 8 bases are a match to TRBD1. The CDR3 extends over 15 amino acids. Germline trimming cut 5 bases from V and 5 bases from J; bases unmatched to any gene: 8. CDR1 and CDR2 (germline): MDHEN, SYDVKM. CDR3: CASSGWTGTDQPQHF. CDR3 in DNA: TGTGCCAGCAGTGGTTGGACAGGGACCGATCAGCCCCAGCATTTT.